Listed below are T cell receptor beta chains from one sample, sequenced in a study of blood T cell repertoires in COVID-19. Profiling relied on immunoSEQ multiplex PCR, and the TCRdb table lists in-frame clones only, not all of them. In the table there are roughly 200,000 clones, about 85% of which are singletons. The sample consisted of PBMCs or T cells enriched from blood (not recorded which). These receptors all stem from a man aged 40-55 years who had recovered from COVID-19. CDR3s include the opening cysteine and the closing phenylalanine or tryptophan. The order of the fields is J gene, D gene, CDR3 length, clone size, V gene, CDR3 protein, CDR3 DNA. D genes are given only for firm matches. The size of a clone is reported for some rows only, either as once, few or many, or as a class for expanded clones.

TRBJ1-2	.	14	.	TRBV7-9	CASSLRTVIDGYTF	TGTGCCAGCAGCCTACGGACAGTTATCGATGGCTACACCTTC
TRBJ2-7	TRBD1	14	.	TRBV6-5	CASRLDRGSYEQYF	TGTGCCAGCAGATTAGACAGGGGTTCCTACGAGCAGTACTTC
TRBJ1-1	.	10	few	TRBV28	CASRRTEAFF	TGTGCCAGCCGGAGAACTGAAGCTTTCTTT
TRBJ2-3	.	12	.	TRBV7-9	CASSLRDPSQYF	TGTGCCAGCAGCTTACGGGATCCCTCGCAGTATTTT
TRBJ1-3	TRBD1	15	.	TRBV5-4	CASSATGDPGNTIYF	TGTGCCAGCAGCGCGACAGGGGATCCTGGAAACACCATATATTTT
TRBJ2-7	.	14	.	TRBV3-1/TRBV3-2	CASSQWGRADEQYF	TGTGCCAGCAGCCAATGGGGGCGCGCCGACGAGCAGTACTTC
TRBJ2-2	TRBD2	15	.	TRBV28	CASSLGASGSGELFF	TGTGCCAGCAGCCTAGGGGCTAGCGGGAGTGGGGAGCTGTTTTTT
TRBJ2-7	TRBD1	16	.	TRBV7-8	CASSPGQGAISYEQYF	TGTGCCAGCAGCCCGGGACAGGGGGCCATCTCCTACGAGCAGTACTTC
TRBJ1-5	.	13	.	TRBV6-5	CASSRQEGQPQHF	TGTGCCAGCAGTCGACAGGAAGGCCAGCCCCAGCATTTT
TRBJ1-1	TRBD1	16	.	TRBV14	CASSQDPPGGGTEAFF	TGTGCCAGCAGCCAAGACCCCCCAGGGGGCGGCACTGAAGCTTTCTTT
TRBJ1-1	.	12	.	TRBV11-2	CASSLRFPEAFF	TGTGCCAGCAGCCTCAGGTTTCCTGAAGCTTTCTTT
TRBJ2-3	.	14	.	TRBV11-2	CASSLGQGRATQYF	TGTGCCAGCAGCTTAGGGCAGGGGAGGGCTACGCAGTATTTT
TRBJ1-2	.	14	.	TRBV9	CASSVPWGRDGYTF	TGTGCCAGCAGCGTCCCCTGGGGGAGGGATGGCTACACCTTC
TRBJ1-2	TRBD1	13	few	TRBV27	CASSPGQLYGYTF	TGTGCCAGCAGTCCGGGACAGCTTTATGGCTACACCTTC
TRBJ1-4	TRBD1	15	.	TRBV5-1	CASSLPGGADEKLFF	TGCGCCAGCAGCTTACCAGGGGGCGCAGATGAAAAACTGTTTTTT
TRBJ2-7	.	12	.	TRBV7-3	CASSSGQGEQYF	TGTGCCAGCAGCTCCGGTCAGGGCGAGCAGTACTTC
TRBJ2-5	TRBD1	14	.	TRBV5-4	CASSPGQGGETQYF	TGTGCCAGCAGTCCCGGACAGGGGGGGGAGACCCAGTACTTC
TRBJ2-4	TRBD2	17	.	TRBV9	CASSVDGSGGTKNIQYF	TGTGCCAGCAGCGTAGATGGTAGCGGGGGGACCAAAAACATTCAGTACTTC
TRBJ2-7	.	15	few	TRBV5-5	CASSLHRTGPYEQYF	TGTGCCAGCAGCTTGCATCGAACAGGTCCCTACGAGCAGTACTTC
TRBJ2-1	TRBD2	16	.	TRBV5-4	CASSSRRTRIGNEQFF	TGTGCCAGCAGCTCCCGGAGGACTAGAATAGGCAATGAGCAGTTCTTC
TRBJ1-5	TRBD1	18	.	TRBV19	CASSSPPGQSLSYQPQHF	TGTGCCAGTAGTAGCCCTCCGGGACAGTCTTTATCTTATCAGCCCCAGCATTTT
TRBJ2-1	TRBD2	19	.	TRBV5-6	CASSLARLADTLSYNEQFF	TGTGCCAGCAGCTTGGCAAGGCTAGCGGACACTCTCTCCTACAATGAGCAGTTCTTC
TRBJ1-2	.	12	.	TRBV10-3	CAIDEGAGGYTF	TGTGCCATCGACGAAGGGGCAGGGGGCTACACCTTC
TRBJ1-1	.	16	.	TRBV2	CASLVSLRQTNTEAFF	TGTGCCAGCCTTGTTTCCCTCCGACAGACGAACACTGAAGCTTTCTTT
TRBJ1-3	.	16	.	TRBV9	CASSGRQASSGNTIYF	TGTGCCAGCAGCGGAAGACAGGCCAGCTCTGGAAACACCATATATTTT
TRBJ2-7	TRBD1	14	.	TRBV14	CASSTGTGVGEQYF	TGTGCCAGCAGTACGGGAACAGGGGTAGGCGAGCAGTACTTC
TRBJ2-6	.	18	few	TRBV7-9	CASSDPYRVFSGANVLTF	TGTGCCAGCAGCGATCCGTACAGGGTATTCTCTGGGGCCAACGTCCTGACTTTC
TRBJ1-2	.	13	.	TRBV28	CASSLDSNYGYTF	TGTGCCAGCAGTCTCGACAGTAACTATGGCTACACCTTC
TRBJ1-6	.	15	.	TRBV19	CASSPDSPPNSPLHF	TGTGCCAGTAGCCCGGACAGCCCCCCAAATTCACCCCTCCACTTT
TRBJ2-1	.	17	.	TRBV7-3	CASSRVAGGQGYNEQFF	TGTGCCAGCAGCCGGGTAGCGGGAGGACAGGGGTACAATGAGCAGTTCTTC
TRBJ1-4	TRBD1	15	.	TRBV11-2	CASSSWGQGSEKLFF	TGTGCCAGCAGCTCGTGGGGACAGGGAAGTGAAAAACTGTTTTTT
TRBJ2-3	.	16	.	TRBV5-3	CARSLAPRDGTDTQYF	TGTGCCAGAAGCTTGGCTCCTAGAGACGGCACAGATACGCAGTATTTT
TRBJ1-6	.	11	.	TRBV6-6	CASRYMYEFHF	TGTGCCAGCAGATACATGTACGAGTTCCACTTT
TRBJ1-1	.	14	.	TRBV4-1	CASSQDGAGREAFF	TGCGCCAGCAGCCAAGATGGGGCAGGGCGAGAAGCTTTCTTT
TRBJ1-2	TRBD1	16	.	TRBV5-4	CASSFPGQGALRGYTF	TGTGCCAGCAGCTTCCCGGGACAGGGGGCGTTAAGGGGCTACACCTTC
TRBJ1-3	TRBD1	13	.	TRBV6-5	CATIDRGGNTIYF	TGTGCCACCATAGACAGGGGCGGAAACACCATATATTTT
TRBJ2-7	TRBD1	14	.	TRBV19	CASSPGQVSYEQYF	TGTGCCAGTAGTCCGGGACAGGTTTCCTACGAGCAGTACTTC
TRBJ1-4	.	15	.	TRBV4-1	CASSQATGMGEKLFF	TGCGCCAGCAGCCAGGCTACAGGGATGGGGGAAAAACTGTTTTTT
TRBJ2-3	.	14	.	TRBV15	CATSTGTRTDTQYF	TGTGCCACCAGCACCGGGACTCGCACAGATACGCAGTATTTT
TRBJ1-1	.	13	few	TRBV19	CASSRQVNTEAFF	TGTGCCAGTAGTAGACAGGTGAACACTGAAGCTTTCTTT
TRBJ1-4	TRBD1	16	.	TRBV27	CASRGGTGFANEKLFF	TGTGCCAGCAGGGGAGGGACAGGATTCGCGAATGAAAAACTGTTTTTT
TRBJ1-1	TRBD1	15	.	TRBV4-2	CASSQEDRANTEAFF	TGTGCCAGCAGCCAAGAGGACAGGGCGAACACTGAAGCTTTCTTT
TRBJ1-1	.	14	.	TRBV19	CASSIGTGGTEAFF	TGTGCCAGTAGTATAGGGACCGGGGGAACTGAAGCTTTCTTT
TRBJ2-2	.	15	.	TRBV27	CASSPTRVSTGELFF	TGTGCCAGCAGTCCCACTAGGGTGAGCACCGGGGAGCTGTTTTTT
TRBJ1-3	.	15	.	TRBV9	CASGRWREARNTIYF	TGTGCCAGCGGGCGGTGGAGGGAAGCACGAAACACCATATATTTT
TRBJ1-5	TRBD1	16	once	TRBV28	CASSLPGQGSDQPQHF	TGTGCCAGCAGTTTACCGGGACAGGGTAGCGATCAGCCCCAGCATTTT
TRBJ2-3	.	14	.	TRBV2	CASSVNRGLDTQYF	TGTGCCAGCAGTGTTAATCGAGGTTTGGATACGCAGTATTTT
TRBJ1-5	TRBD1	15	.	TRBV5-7	CASSWDSDSNQPQHF	TGTGCCAGCAGCTGGGACAGTGATAGCAATCAGCCCCAGCATTTT
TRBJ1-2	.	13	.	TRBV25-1	CASSLLGGGGYTF	TGTGCCAGCAGTCTCCTAGGGGGTGGCGGCTACACCTTC
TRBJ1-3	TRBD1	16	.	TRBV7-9	CASSLRQGAYGNTIYF	TGTGCCAGCAGCTTACGGCAGGGGGCTTATGGAAACACCATATATTTT
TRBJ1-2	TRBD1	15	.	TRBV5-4	CASSFIGTELYGYTF	TGTGCCAGCAGCTTTATCGGGACAGAGCTCTATGGCTACACCTTC
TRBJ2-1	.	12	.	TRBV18	CASSPRLDEQFF	TGTGCCAGCTCACCTCGATTAGATGAGCAGTTCTTC
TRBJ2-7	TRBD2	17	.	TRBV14	CASSRRLAGDFSYEQYF	TGTGCCAGCAGCCGTAGACTAGCGGGAGATTTCTCCTACGAGCAGTACTTC
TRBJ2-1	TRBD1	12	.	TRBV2	CASSTTGTGKFF	TGTGCCAGCAGTACTACCGGGACAGGGAAGTTCTTC
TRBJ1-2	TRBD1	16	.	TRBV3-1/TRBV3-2	CASSQEWTGSDYGYTF	TGTGCCAGCAGCCAAGAGTGGACAGGGTCGGACTATGGCTACACCTTC
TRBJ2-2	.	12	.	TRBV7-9	CASIYRTGELFF	TGTGCCAGTATTTATCGGACCGGGGAGCTGTTTTTT
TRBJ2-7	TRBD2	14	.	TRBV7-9	CAGGEGDGVYEQYF	TGTGCCGGGGGGGAAGGGGACGGAGTCTACGAGCAGTACTTC
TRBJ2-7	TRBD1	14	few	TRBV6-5	CASSYRGLSYEQYF	TGTGCCAGCAGTTACAGGGGGCTCTCCTACGAGCAGTACTTC
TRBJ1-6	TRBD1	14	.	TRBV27	CASSSEGAFSPLHF	TGTGCCAGCAGTTCGGAGGGGGCTTTTTCACCCCTCCACTTT